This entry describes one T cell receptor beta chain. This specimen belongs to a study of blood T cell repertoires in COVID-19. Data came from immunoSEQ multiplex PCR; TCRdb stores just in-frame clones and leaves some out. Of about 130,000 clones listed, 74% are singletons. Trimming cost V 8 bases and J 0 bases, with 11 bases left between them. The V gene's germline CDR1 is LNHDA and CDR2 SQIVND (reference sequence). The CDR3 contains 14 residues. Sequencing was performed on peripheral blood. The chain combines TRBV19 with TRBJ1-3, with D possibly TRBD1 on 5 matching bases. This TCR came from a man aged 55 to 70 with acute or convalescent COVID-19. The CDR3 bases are TGTGCCAGTTTGACAGTCAGCTCTGGAAACACCATATATTTT. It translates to CASLTVSSGNTIYF.